These 20 T cell receptor beta chains share one sample of origin, sequenced in a study of tumor-infiltrating lymphocytes in primary liver carcinoma. Total RNA (approximately 500 ng) served as template for TCR beta cDNA synthesis primed by a constant-region primer. Slightly modified ARM-PCR with three nested multiplex PCR rounds yielded TCR beta libraries. Two initial PCR rounds of about 9 cycles each paired TRBV1-TRBV30 forward primers with a C-beta reverse primer. MiXCR was run by TCRdb on the multiplex PCR reads, yielding one entry per CDR3 protein. The sample lists 300,000 to 400,000 distinct CDR3 sequences, around 60% occurring once. They got blood RNA out of unsorted whole blood and also pulled out germline DNA. The source material was peripheral blood. The receptors shown here come from a man aged 40-55 years with primary liver carcinoma and hepatitis B virus infection.

CDR3 sequence reads: CASSLAQRNTEAFF. As DNA, the CDR3 is TGTGCCAGCAGTTTAGCACAGAGAAACACTGAAGCTTTCTTT. This chain links TRBV6-2 or TRBV6-3 with TRBJ1-1; D unclear. The CDR3 is 14 residues long. Trimming took off 4 bases at V and 2 bases at J, with 11 bases between the two ends. Germline CDR1 MNHEY, CDR2 SVGEGT.

Concerning this clonotype: Likely a read error: the CDR3 ends without its conserved phenylalanine or tryptophan. The rearrangement joins TRBV11-2 to TRBJ2-1; 7 positions agree with TRBD2. Germline trimming cut 2 bases from V and 6 bases from J; bases unmatched to any gene: 10. There are 16 residues in the CDR3. Germline CDR1 SGHAT, CDR2 FQNNGV. In DNA form, the CDR3 reads TGTGCCAGCAGCTTACCCCTGGGGGGGGGAAGCAATGAGCAGTTCATG. This encodes CASSLPLGGGSNEQFM.

Concerning this clonotype: This may arise from a read error, as a much more abundant clone is one base away. The V gene is TRBV6-1, the J gene TRBJ1-2; D is possibly TRBD1 (5 bases). This CDR3 spans 14 amino acids. Germline V gene data show CDR1 as MNHNS and CDR2 as SASEGT. The CDR3 bases are TGTGCCAGCAGTGAATACAAGGGGATGTATGGCTACATCTTC. Amino acids: CASSEYKGMYGYIF.

The J gene is TRBJ2-1, the V gene TRBV11-1, with D perhaps TRBD2 (6 bases). This CDR3 contains 15 residues. The germline V gene encodes CDR1 SGHAT and CDR2 FQDESV (reference sequence). The V and J ends lost 5 bases and 6 bases respectively, with 17 bases between them. In nucleotides, the CDR3 is TGTGCCAGCAGCGACTTAGCAGGAGGGTTCAATGAGCAGTTCTTC. Translating it yields CASSDLAGGFNEQFF.

The chain links TRBV20-1 to TRBJ1-1, with D perhaps matching TRBD1 (6 bases). Trimming took 4 bases from V and 2 from J, leaving 11 bases between them. This CDR3 is built from 13 residues. Germline V gene sequence: CDR1 DFQATT, CDR2 SNEGSKA (reference sequence). CDR3: CSANRAINTEAFF. The CDR3 coding sequence is TGCAGTGCTAACAGGGCGATTAACACTGAAGCTTTCTTT.

To note about this clonotype: Given a much more abundant clone one base away, this may be a read error. This chain links TRBV4-3 with TRBJ2-7, with 8 positions matching TRBD2. The germline V gene has CDR1 LGHNA and CDR2 YSLEER. The CDR3 spans 17 residues. The CDR3 nucleotides read TGCGTCAGCAGCCAATCCCCTGGGAGCGGGGGAGCCTACGAGCAGTACTTC. Translation: CVSSQSPGSGGAYEQYF.

This clonotype was picked up a small number of times. The rearrangement joins TRBV19 to TRBJ1-5, with TRBD1 identical over 8 bases. Germline lookup yields CDR1 LNHDA and CDR2 SQIVND (reference sequence). V was pared by 10 bases and J by 4 bases, with 6 bases of the junction left unmatched. This CDR3 is built from 13 residues. The CDR3 DNA reads TGTGCCACTGGACGACAGGGGAATCAGCCCCAGCATTTT. Its protein product is CATGRQGNQPQHF.

Worth noting for this clonotype: This could be a read error, since a much larger clone is one nucleotide away. The V call is TRBV4-2, the J call TRBJ1-2; 7 bases match TRBD1. V dropped 3 bases and J dropped 5; count of bases not matched to a gene: 9. The CDR3 is made up of 15 amino acids. Germline assignment: CDR1 LGHNA and CDR2 YNFKEQ. The CDR3 sequence: CASSQDRIYKYGYTF. Written as DNA, the CDR3 is TGTGCCAGCAGCCAGGACAGGATCTATAAGTATGGCTACACCTTC.

This clonotype appeared many times. This rearrangement joins TRBV29-1 to TRBJ2-3, with TRBD2 identical over 15 bases. Germline assignment: CDR1 SQVTM and CDR2 ANQGSEA. The V gene end was trimmed by 7 bases and the J gene end by 7 bases; junction bases not matched to a gene: 6. The CDR3 has 14 amino acids. CDR3 region: CSGRTSGREHTQYF. CDR3 DNA: TGCAGCGGGAGGACTAGCGGGAGGGAACATACGCAGTATTTT.

To note about this clonotype: It may be a read error: a sequence one base away is much more abundant. The rearrangement joins TRBV6-5 to TRBJ2-1, with D possibly being TRBD2 (7 bases). This CDR3 is 14 amino acids long. Germline CDR1 and CDR2: MNHEY and SVGAGI. CDR3 DNA sequence: TGTGCCATCAGTCGGGGGGCCGCCTACAATGAGCAGTTCTTC. This codes for CAISRGAAYNEQFF.

As to this clonotype: No conserved phenylalanine or tryptophan is present at the end of the CDR3, so a read error is the likely explanation. The DNA is left out, because the CDR3 cannot be placed on it with certainty; the CDR3 is given as TCRdb lists it. The chain links TRBV6-6 to TRBJ2-7; the table calls TRBD2, which could not be checked here. The CDR3 is made up of 16 amino acids, end residues included. Germline-derived CDR1 and CDR2 are MNHNY and SVGAGI (reference sequence). CDR3 sequence reads: CASSYSMASGRNEQCL.

This clonotype came up many times. The J gene is TRBJ2-3, the V gene TRBV4-1; 8 bases fit TRBD1. The CDR3 extends over 16 amino acids. The J segment lost 0 bases and the V segment lost 3 bases, leaving 5 bases of the junction unmatched. Germline V gene lookup returns CDR1 MGHRA and CDR2 YSYEKL. CDR3 DNA sequence: TGCGCCAGCAGCCAGGCGACAGGGGCCAGCACAGATACGCAGTATTTT. It encodes CASSQATGASTDTQYF.

Points on this clonotype: Mismatch with germline at one junction end may stem from a read error. The CDR3 DNA is TGTGCCTGCAGCCGAGGGACGGCTGAACCCGATACGCAGCATTTT. Protein sequence: CACSRGTAEPDTQHF. J is TRBJ2-3 and V is TRBV6-5; D is possibly TRBD1 (5 bases). The assigned J gene may be wrong: the sequence end matches TRBJ1-5 better. The CDR3 is made up of 15 amino acids. Looked up from germline, CDR1 is MNHEY and CDR2 is SVGAGI.

To note about this clonotype: A read error may be the cause here, since a much bigger clone is one base away. The chain employs TRBV6-2 or TRBV6-3 and TRBJ2-1; 9 nucleotides match TRBD2. Germline V gives CDR1 MNHEY, CDR2 SVGEGT. This CDR3 spans 12 amino acids. In nucleotides, the CDR3 is TGTGCCAGCAGTCGGACTAGCGTTGAGCAGTTGTTC. Translating it yields CASSRTSVEQLF.

The chain has TRBV5-5 and TRBJ2-3; 7 bases line up with TRBD2. CDR1 is SGHKS, CDR2 YYEKEE, per germline (reference sequence). CDR3 length: 15 amino acids. J gave up 0 bases and V 0 bases, and 1 base lay outside the gene matches. CDR3 sequence (DNA): TGTGCCAGCAGCTTGGTACTAGCGAGCACAGATACGCAGTATTTT. It codes for CASSLVLASTDTQYF.

Only a few counts were recorded for this clonotype. The rearrangement links TRBV11-2 to TRBJ2-1; D is ambiguous. The CDR3 totals 21 residues. V was trimmed by 1 base and J by 2 bases, leaving 27 bases between them. The V gene's germline CDR1 is SGHAT and CDR2 FQNNGV. CDR3 nucleotides: TGTGCCAGCAGCTTAGCTACATCCCATCATCGGCGGAAGAGCCCCTACAATGAGCAGTTCTTC. Its translation: CASSLATSHHRRKSPYNEQFF.

This clonotype was observed a single time. A much more abundant neighbour one base away suggests this may be a read error. The V gene is TRBV6-1, the J gene TRBJ1-1, with a possible D match to TRBD1 (6 bases). Germline-derived CDR1 and CDR2 are MNHNS and SASEGT. This CDR3 is 13 amino acids long. V gave up 6 bases and J gave up 4 bases, with 12 bases separating them. The CDR3 reads CASRQGLGTEAFF. The CDR3, as DNA: TGTGCCAGCAGACAGGGATTGGGCACTGAAGCTTTCTTT.

As regards this clonotype: This is likely a read error, given that the CDR3 carries no conserved phenylalanine or tryptophan at its end. The V call is TRBV6-2 or TRBV6-3, the J call TRBJ2-5, with a possible D match to TRBD2 (6 bases). Trimming removed 0 bases at V and 5 bases at J, with 19 bases between. This CDR3 comprises 17 residues. Germline V gene sequence: CDR1 MNHEY, CDR2 SVGEGT. The CDR3: CASSYSPSVSTGETQYY. As DNA, the CDR3 is TGTGCCAGCAGTTACTCGCCTAGCGTCTCAACTGGGGAGACCCAGTACTAC.

The V call is TRBV4-1, the J call TRBJ2-5; possibly TRBD2 for D (5 bases). Germline assignment: CDR1 MGHRA and CDR2 YSYEKL. The V gene lost 3 bases and the J gene lost 7 bases, with 9 bases spanning the gap. The CDR3 totals 12 residues. CDR3 loop: CASSHVGGTQYF. As DNA, the CDR3 is TGCGCCAGCAGCCATGTTGGAGGGACCCAGTACTTC.

With respect to this clonotype: A read error is possible here, since a much larger clone lies one base away. The rearrangement uses TRBV5-5 and TRBJ1-3; 8 bases line up with TRBD1. This CDR3 is built from 15 residues. Germline lookup yields CDR1 SGHKS and CDR2 YYEKEE (reference sequence). In DNA form, the CDR3 reads TGTACCAGCAGCCTTCAGACAGGGGCTGGAAACACCATATATTTT. Translating it yields CTSSLQTGAGNTIYF.